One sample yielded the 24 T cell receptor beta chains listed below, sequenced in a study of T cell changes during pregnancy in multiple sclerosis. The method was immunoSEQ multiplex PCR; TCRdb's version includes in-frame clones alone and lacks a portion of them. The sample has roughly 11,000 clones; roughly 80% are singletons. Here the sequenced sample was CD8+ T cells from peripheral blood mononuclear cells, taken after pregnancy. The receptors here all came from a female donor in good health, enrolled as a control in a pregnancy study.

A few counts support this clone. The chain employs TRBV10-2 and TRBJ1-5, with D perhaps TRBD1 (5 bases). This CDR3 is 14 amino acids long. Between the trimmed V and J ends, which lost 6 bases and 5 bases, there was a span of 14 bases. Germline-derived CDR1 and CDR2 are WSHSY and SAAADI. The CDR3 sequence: CASRSVLQDQPQHF. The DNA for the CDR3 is TGCGCCAGCAGATCAGTTTTACAGGATCAGCCCCAGCATTTT.

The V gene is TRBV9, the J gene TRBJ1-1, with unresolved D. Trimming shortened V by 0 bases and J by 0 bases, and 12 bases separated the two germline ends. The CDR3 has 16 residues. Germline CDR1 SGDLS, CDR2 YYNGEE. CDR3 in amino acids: CASSVGPELMNTEAFF. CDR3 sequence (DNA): TGTGCCAGCAGCGTAGGGCCTGAATTGATGAACACTGAAGCTTTCTTT.

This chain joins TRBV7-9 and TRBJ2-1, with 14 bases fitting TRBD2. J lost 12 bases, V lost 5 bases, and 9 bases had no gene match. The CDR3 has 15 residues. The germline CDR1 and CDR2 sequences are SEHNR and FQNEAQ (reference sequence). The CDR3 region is CASSPGTSGGTGQFF. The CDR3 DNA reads TGTGCCAGCAGCCCCGGGACTAGCGGGGGTACAGGGCAGTTCTTC.

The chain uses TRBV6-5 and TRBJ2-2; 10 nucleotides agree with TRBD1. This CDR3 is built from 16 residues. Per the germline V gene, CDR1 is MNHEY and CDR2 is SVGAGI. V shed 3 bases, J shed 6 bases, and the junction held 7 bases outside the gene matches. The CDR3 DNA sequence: TGTGCCAGCAGTTATGGACAGGGGGGAATGGCCGGGGAGCTGTTTTTT. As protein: CASSYGQGGMAGELFF.

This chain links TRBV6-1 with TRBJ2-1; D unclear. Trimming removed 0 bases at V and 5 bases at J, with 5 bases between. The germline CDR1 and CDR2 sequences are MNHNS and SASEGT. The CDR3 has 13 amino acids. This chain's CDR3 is CASSEATNNEQFF. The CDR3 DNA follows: TGTGCCAGCAGTGAAGCGACAAACAATGAGCAGTTCTTC.

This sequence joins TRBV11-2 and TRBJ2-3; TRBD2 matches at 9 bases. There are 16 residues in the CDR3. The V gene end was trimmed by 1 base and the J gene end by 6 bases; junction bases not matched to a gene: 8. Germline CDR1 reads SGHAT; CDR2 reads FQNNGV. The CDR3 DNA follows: TGTGCCAGCAGCTTAGCCGCGGGGGGGCCCTCCGATACGCAGTATTTT. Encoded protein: CASSLAAGGPSDTQYF.

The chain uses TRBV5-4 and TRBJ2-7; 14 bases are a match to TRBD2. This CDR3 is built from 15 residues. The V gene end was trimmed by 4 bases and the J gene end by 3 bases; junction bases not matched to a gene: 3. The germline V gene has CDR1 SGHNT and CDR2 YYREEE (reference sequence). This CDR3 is CASSPGTSGGYEQYF. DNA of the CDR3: TGTGCCAGCAGCCCCGGGACTAGCGGGGGCTACGAGCAGTACTTC.

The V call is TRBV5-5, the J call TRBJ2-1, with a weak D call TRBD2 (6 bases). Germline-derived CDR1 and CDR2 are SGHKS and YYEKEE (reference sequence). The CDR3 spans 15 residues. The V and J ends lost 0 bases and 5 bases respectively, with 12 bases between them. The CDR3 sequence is CASSLVGGINNEQFF. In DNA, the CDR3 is TGTGCCAGCAGCTTGGTCGGGGGTATCAACAATGAGCAGTTCTTC.

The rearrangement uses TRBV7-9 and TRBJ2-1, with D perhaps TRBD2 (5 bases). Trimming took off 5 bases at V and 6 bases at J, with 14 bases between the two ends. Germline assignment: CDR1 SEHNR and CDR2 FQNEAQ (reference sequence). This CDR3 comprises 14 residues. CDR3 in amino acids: CASSRDLSGNEQFF. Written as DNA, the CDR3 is TGTGCCAGCAGCCGAGATCTAAGCGGCAATGAGCAGTTCTTC.

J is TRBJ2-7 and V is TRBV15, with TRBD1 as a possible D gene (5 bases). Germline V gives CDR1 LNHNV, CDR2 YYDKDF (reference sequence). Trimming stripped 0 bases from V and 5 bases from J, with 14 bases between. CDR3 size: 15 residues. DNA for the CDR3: TGTGCCACCAGCAGAGATGGGCAGGGTGTCGACGAGCAGTACTTC. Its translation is CATSRDGQGVDEQYF.

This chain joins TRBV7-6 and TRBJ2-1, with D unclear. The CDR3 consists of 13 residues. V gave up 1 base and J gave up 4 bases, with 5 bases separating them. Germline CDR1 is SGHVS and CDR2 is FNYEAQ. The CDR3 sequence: CASSLGPYNEQFF. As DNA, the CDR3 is TGTGCCAGCAGCTTAGGGCCATACAATGAGCAGTTCTTC.

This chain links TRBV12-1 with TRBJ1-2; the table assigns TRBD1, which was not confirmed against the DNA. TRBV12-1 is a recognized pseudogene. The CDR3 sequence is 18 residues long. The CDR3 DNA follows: TGTGCCAGCAGCTTTGATGGGGGACAGGGACCTCCTAACTATGGCTACACCTTC. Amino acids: CASSFDGGQGPPNYGYTF.

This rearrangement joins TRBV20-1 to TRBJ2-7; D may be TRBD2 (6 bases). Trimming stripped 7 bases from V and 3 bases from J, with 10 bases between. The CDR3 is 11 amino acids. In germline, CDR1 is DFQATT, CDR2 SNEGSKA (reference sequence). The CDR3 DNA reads TGCAGTGGGTTGGAGGGCTACGAGCAGTACTTC. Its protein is CSGLEGYEQYF.

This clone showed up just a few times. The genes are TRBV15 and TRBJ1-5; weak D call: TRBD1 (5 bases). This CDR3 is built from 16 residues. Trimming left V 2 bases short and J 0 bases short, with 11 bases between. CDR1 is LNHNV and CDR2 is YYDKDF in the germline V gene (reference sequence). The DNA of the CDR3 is TGTGCCACCAGCAGACGGGGGGACTTTAGCAATCAGCCCCAGCATTTT. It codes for CATSRRGDFSNQPQHF.

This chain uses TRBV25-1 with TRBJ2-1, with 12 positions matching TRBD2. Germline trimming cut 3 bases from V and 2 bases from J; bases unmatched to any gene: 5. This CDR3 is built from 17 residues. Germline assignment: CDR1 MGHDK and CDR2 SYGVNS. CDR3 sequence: CASSDPSGGDPYNEQFF. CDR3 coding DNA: TGTGCCAGCAGTGACCCTAGCGGGGGGGACCCCTACAATGAGCAGTTCTTC.

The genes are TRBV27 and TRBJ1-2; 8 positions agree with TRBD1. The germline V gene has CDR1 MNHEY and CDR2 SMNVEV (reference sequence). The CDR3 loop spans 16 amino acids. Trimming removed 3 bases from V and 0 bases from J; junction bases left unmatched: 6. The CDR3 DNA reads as TGTGCCAGCAGTTTCAATTCCAGGGGGCCTAACTATGGCTACACCTTC. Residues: CASSFNSRGPNYGYTF.

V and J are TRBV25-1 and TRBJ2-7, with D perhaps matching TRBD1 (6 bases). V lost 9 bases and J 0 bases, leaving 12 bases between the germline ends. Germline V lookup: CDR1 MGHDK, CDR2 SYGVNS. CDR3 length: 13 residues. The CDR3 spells CARTGVNSYEQYF. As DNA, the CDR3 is TGTGCCAGGACAGGTGTTAACTCCTACGAGCAGTACTTC.

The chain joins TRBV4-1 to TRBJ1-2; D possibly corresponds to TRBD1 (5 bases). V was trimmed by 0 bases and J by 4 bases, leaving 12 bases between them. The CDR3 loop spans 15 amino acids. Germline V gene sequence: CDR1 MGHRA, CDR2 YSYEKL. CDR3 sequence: CASSQDTGILYGYTF. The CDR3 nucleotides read TGCGCCAGCAGCCAAGATACAGGAATCCTCTATGGCTACACCTTC.

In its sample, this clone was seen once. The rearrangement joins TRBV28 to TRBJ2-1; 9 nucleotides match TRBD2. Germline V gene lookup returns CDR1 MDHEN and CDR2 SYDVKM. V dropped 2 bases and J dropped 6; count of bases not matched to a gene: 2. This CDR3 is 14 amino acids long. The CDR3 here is CASSLAGGSNEQFF. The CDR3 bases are TGTGCCAGCAGTTTAGCGGGAGGGTCCAATGAGCAGTTCTTC.

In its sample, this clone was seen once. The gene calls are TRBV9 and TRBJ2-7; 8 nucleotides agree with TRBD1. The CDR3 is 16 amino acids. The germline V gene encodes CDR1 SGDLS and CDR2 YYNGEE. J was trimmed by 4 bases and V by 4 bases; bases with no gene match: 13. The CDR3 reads CASSPMDRECTYEQYF. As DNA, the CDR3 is TGTGCCAGCAGCCCAATGGACAGGGAATGTACGTACGAGCAGTACTTC.

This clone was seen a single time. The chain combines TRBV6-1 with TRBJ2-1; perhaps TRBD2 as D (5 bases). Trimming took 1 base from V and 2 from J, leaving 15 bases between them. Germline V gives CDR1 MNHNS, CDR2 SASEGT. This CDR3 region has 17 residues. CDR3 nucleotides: TGTGCCAGCAGTGAAGAGGAGGCGGAAACTGCCTACAATGAGCAGTTCTTC. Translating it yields CASSEEEAETAYNEQFF.

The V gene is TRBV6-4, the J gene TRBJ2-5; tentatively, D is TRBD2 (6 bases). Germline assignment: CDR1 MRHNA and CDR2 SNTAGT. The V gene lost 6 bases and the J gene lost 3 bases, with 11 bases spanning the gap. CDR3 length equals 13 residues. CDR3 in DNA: TGTGCCAGCAGCCCTAGCGCCGAAGAGACCCAGTACTTC. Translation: CASSPSAEETQYF.

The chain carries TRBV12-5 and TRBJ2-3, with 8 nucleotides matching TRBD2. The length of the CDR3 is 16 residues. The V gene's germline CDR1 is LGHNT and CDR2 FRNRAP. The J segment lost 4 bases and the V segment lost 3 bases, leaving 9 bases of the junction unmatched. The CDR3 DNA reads TGTGCTAGTGGTTTCGGAATCAGCGGGGGTGCAGATACGCAGTATTTT. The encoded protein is CASGFGISGGADTQYF. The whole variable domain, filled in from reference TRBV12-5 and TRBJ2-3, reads DARVTQTPRHKVTEMGQEVTMRCQPILGHNTVFWYRQTMMQGLELLAYFRNRAPLDDSGMPKDRFSAEMPDATLATLKIQPSEPRDSAVYFCASGFGISGGADTQYFGPGTRLTVL.

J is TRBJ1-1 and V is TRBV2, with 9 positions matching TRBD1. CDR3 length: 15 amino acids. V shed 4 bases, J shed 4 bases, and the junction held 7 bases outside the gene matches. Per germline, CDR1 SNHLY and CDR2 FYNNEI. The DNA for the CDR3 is TGTGCCAGCAGTGGGACAGGGGAAAAGAGCACTGAAGCTTTCTTT. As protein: CASSGTGEKSTEAFF.